The 5 T cell receptor beta chains below all came from one sample that was sequenced in a study of T cells after yellow fever vaccination. MiXCR, run by TCRdb on the 5' RACE reads, gives a single entry per CDR3 protein. This table has under 250,000 distinct CDR3 sequences, approximately 3% appearing once. Sample: CD4+ T cells sorted from PBMCs, taken 10 days after the yellow fever booster vaccination. The receptors here all came from a man aged 18 to 30 who received the YFV17D yellow fever vaccine.

This clonotype was seen repeatedly, ten times or more. The V call is TRBV20-1, the J call TRBJ1-6, with D uncertain. Germline CDR1 DFQATT, CDR2 SNEGSKA (reference sequence). V was cut by 2 bases and J by 9 bases, with 8 bases left in between. The CDR3 is 12 amino acids. The DNA of the CDR3 is TGCAGTGCTAGATATTTGAGTTCACCCCTCCACTTT. Translating it yields CSARYLSSPLHF.

This clonotype was seen a handful of times. The chain uses TRBV19 and TRBJ1-1, with TRBD1 identical over 8 bases. Trimming took 6 bases from V and 1 from J; bases not matched to a gene: 7. Germline CDR1 LNHDA, CDR2 SQIVND (reference sequence). The CDR3 has 15 residues. The CDR3: CASSRTGQGNTEAFF. The CDR3 nucleotides read TGTGCCAGTAGCCGAACCGGACAGGGGAACACTGAAGCTTTCTTT.

The chain is built from TRBV16 and TRBJ1-5; D unresolved. From germline, CDR1 is KGHSY and CDR2 FQNENV. CDR3 length: 14 residues. V gave up 5 bases and J gave up 3 bases, with 11 bases separating them. Here the CDR3 reads CASSVAGSNQPQHF. For the CDR3, the DNA is TGTGCCAGCAGCGTTGCGGGTTCCAATCAGCCCCAGCATTTT.

This CDR3 reads CASSPEATGANYGYTF. CDR3 sequence (DNA): TGCGCCAGCAGCCCGGAAGCGACGGGAGCTAACTATGGCTACACCTTC. V usage is TRBV4-3 and J usage is TRBJ1-2, with no clear D. V was pared by 4 bases and J by 0 bases, with 15 bases between. The CDR3 contains 16 residues. From germline, CDR1 is LGHNA and CDR2 YSLEER.

This clonotype was seen a handful of times. The rearrangement links TRBV4-1 to TRBJ2-1; 9 bases are a match to TRBD2. The CDR3 totals 18 residues. Germline lookup yields CDR1 MGHRA and CDR2 YSYEKL. Trimming cost V 4 bases and J 4 bases; bases outside gene matches: 14. As DNA, the CDR3 is TGCGCCAGCAGCCCACCTCCCTACGCGGGGGGGCATTACAATGAGCAGTTCTTC. Its translation: CASSPPPYAGGHYNEQFF.